This T cell receptor beta chain came from a study of OX40 agonist ivuxolimab in advanced cancers. Per germline, CDR1 SGHVS and CDR2 FQNEAQ. The CDR3 contains 17 residues. Trimming shortened V by 0 bases and J by 1 base, and 13 bases separated the two germline ends. The data were produced by immunoSEQ multiplex PCR, yet TCRdb's version contains in-frame clones alone and is incomplete. The sample has some 120,000 clones, roughly 92% seen once. The V and J genes are TRBV7-8 and TRBJ1-5; unclear D gene. This TCR derives from an adult with an advanced solid tumor such as melanoma, head and neck, liver or kidney cancer. The sample here was CD4+ or CD8+ T cells sorted from blood, taken in a trial of the OX40 agonist ivuxolimab. CDR3 DNA sequence: TGTGCCAGCAGCTTAGCGCTAGGACGGATGAGCAATCAGCCCCAGCATTTT. It codes for CASSLALGRMSNQPQHF.